This T cell receptor beta chain was recorded in a study of cytomegalovirus exposure and HLA in healthy donors (TCRdb year 2017). Background on the whole study: An earlier analysis of roughly 500 of the donors reported over 250 Gb of sequence data and 117 million unique TCR beta sequences obtained from some 200 million T cells. In an earlier analysis of 500 to 650 of the donors, high-throughput TCR beta sequencing was used to judge whether each TCR beta V gene segment behaved as functional or pseudogenic. Four to six DR-DQ haplotypes were handled as single units for association and clustering, since linkage in the cohort was strong. In the later analysis, no new phenotypic data were used to find candidate immune exposures; instead, reliance was placed on TCR beta sequences and their occurrence across donors. Genome-wide SNP genotypes for about 60% of the roughly 670 donors were used in a later genetic analysis, which treated that subset as a discovery cohort. All discovery cohort repertoires had been generated on a single sequencing platform. HLA typing covered class I and class II loci at four-digit resolution. The number of typed donors differed by locus: roughly 629-640 for A, B, C, DRB1 and DQB1; about 520 for DQA1; some 610 for DPA1; and about 450 for DPB1. The T cell repertoires of under 700 subjects were profiled by immunosequencing and related to cytomegalovirus serostatus. The study aimed to test whether cataloging public T cell receptors could reveal signatures of past pathogen exposure. In addition to the first cohort of 650 to 800 subjects, a separate validation cohort of approximately 120 different subjects was used. An early release that covered approximately 600 HLA-typed donors contained around 300 gigabases of sequencing data and 80 million or so unique TCR sequences. Of the approximately 400 genotyped donors, over 80% were placed in the genetic ancestry cluster associated with self-reported Caucasian donors. In a later analysis, previously published TCR beta repertoires from 670 or so donors were re-analyzed and high-resolution HLA genotyping was added so that TCR occurrence patterns could be studied. On average, around 240,000 unique TCR beta nucleotide sequences were sequenced per donor among some 420 genotyped donors of the cohort, with roughly 19% of those sequences being non-productive. Donor age, sex, ethnicity and CMV serostatus were collected together with the repertoire data. The study combined high-throughput TCR immunosequencing, statistical association of individual TCRs with disease status, and machine learning to predict cytomegalovirus infection status.

Broader findings and caveats from the paper: In a later genetic analysis, fewer N-insertions in productive TCRs were reported among donors in an Asian-associated ancestry cluster than the roughly 700-donor mean. Because counts were too low, roughly 18 rarely observed V segments, including chromosome 9 orphons, were left out of the earlier analysis of roughly 600 of the donors. A later analysis found that TCR association rates varied across HLA loci, with DRB1 alleles showing the most associated TCRs and HLA-C alleles the fewest. Because some donors lacked HLA typing at each locus, the association tests relied only on the typed subset. Roughly uniform sequencing depth across donors was assumed in presence/absence analyses, although this assumption may not hold. A further reported finding was that TCR beta sequences accurately predicted the HLA-A and HLA-B alleles for most subjects in the first cohort. Specific HLA alleles were associated with over 15,000 TCR beta sequences at a false discovery rate of 0.05 in a later analysis. Across donors, most TCR sequences were observed very rarely, whereas some public TCRs were present in many individuals. In an earlier analysis of more than 500 of the donors, most TCR beta V segments appeared in productive rearrangements about 87% or about 30% of the time, broadly matching IMGT annotations. A later genetic analysis associated a missense DCLRE1C variant with V-gene and J-gene trimming of TCR beta chains, and an independent cohort replicated the association. In both the original and validation cohorts, the classifier was reported to diagnose cytomegalovirus status with high specificity and sensitivity. Some IMGT-functional V segments, including TRBV6-2 and TRBV6-3, could not be told apart with the 87-base-pair reads, so those segments were excluded. The sequencing pipeline was judged likely to have produced a cluster of highly shared sequence variants as a technical artifact. Most CMV-associated TCR beta chains appeared to be HLA-restricted in a later analysis, and the HLA associations seemed to be driven largely by CMV exposure. The only immune exposure information available for the cohort was CMV serostatus. In a later analysis, several top co-occurrence clusters were reported to appear linked to parvovirus B19, influenza, CMV and Epstein-Barr virus. A few of the identified cytomegalovirus-associated TCR beta chains were confirmed in vitro to be specific for cytomegalovirus antigens. Linkage disequilibrium might explain the correlated functional status among segregating V segments, but an unknown experimental factor could not be excluded. A total of around 150 TCR beta chains were listed by the study as associated with cytomegalovirus. The authors suggested that the approach could potentially be extended to other disease states and immunological phenotypes. When HLA alleles, especially DR and DQ, strongly co-occurred, attributing TCR associations to individual alleles was difficult. Only TCR beta chains were sequenced in this cohort, and the absence of alpha or paired-chain data limited detectable features. A later analysis found that HLA-associated TCR beta chains were more clonally expanded and had lower generation probabilities than equally common non-associated chains.

The cohort consisted of 650 to 700 healthy bone marrow donors. Cohort members were all nominally healthy when sampled, although unrecorded immune exposures were likely present. The donor was CMV seropositive and belonged to the group of around 300 seropositive cohort members. Every donor gave a peripheral blood sample, and the peripheral blood mononuclear cells from that sample were used for TCR beta sequencing. The Qiagen DNeasy Blood Extraction Kit was used to extract genomic DNA from the blood cell samples. A single count supports this clone. Its cognate antigen has yet to be identified. Base qualities are missing; no much larger clone stands one base away. CDR1 and CDR2 are read off the germline V gene (reference sequence) as SGHNT and YYREEE. The CDR3 measures 16 amino acids from cysteine to phenylalanine. Only CDR3 DNA remains: 48 bases, in frame from the first base. V loses 6 bases of germline sequence and J loses 7 bases, and the interval between the two ends is 20 bases.

Library creation used the immunoSEQ multiplex PCR assay. A mixture of 60 forward primers for TCR Vbeta segments and 13 reverse primers for TCR Jbeta segments was used in the multiplex PCR. The CDR3 region of rearranged TCR beta genes was amplified from genomic DNA with a multiplex PCR assay. Amplified TCR beta libraries were sequenced as 87-base-pair reads on the Illumina HiSeq System. The authors' pipeline ran thus. Across the roughly 640 repertoires, a later analysis counted about 81 million unique TCR beta chains, 8.5 million to 12 million of which were shared by at least two donors. A nearest-neighbor algorithm error-corrected the raw reads and collapsed the reads into unique sequences, merging closely related sequences to remove PCR and sequencing errors. CDR3 sequences were aligned to IMGT reference sequences to assign V, D and J gene segments. Each retained sequence needed at least a six-nucleotide match to both a V gene segment and a J gene segment. Rearrangements were classified as productive when the CDR3 lacked stop codons and remained in frame with V and J, and all other rearrangements were classified as non-productive. CDR3 was defined according to IMGT convention as the region running from the second conserved V-encoded cysteine to the conserved J-encoded phenylalanine. Sequences without an unambiguous match to a single V gene segment were excluded from the earlier analysis of several hundred of the donors. An earlier analysis of about 590 of the donors classified V segments as functional when productive rearrangements were above 56.7% and as segregating when the standard deviation between donors was above 5%. A statistical classification framework was built for diagnosing cytomegalovirus status from the catalog of TCR beta chain sequences. In a later analysis, TCR nucleotide sequences were compared against IMGT/GENE-DB human TR gene sequences so that V and J genes could be assigned. A later analysis assigned CDR3 sequences and most-parsimonious VDJ recombination scenarios with the TCRdist pipeline. In a later analysis, each TCR beta chain was defined by its CDR3 amino acid sequence together with its V-gene family, and reads lacking a unique V-gene family were excluded. To address suspected cross-contamination and a sequencing artifact, a later analysis removed around 600 highly shared, low-generation-probability nucleotide sequences. For each public chain, a later analysis derived a clonal expansion index from normalized ranks of inferred template counts within each repertoire. In a later analysis, generation probabilities were computed with a VDJ recombination model fitted to out-of-frame rearrangements, and the resulting probabilities were checked against IGoR. Hypergeometric tests were used in a later analysis to score TCR-TCR, TCR-HLA and TCR-CMV co-occurrence, with a repertoire-size bias correction applied to the TCR pairs. In a later analysis, false discovery rates were estimated by permuting HLA or CMV assignments 20 times. In a later analysis, co-occurring TCRs were grouped using DBSCAN, with TCRdist sequence similarity added in when clustering inside HLA-allele-positive subsets. Repertoires with fewer than 30,000 or more than 120,000 public chains, plus five repertoires with anomalous nucleotide sharing, were excluded from co-occurrence clustering. TCRdb's version of the immuneACCESS table is confined to in-frame rearrangements and falls short of the full clone set. An unresolved V gene accounts for under half of the shortfall where checked; the remainder is of unknown origin. V and J calls and clone size are as listed in that table; D and trimming were resolved from the DNA. The table for this sample lists about 110,000 clones; 75% to 90% of them were counted only once. The top ten constitute about 6.9% of the sample.

The V gene is TRBV5-4 and the J gene is TRBJ1-6; the D segment cannot be called with confidence. The receptor was derived from a man aged 25 to 40 in good health and CMV-seropositive. Material: PBMCs. The sequenced DNA is TGTGCCAGCAATAAGCTGGGCGGGAGTAACAATTCACCCCTCCACTTT. Its coded protein is CASNKLGGSNNSPLHF.